One and the same sample provided the 5 T cell receptor beta chains below, sequenced in a study of human T cells and chemical hapten exposure. The time point was: patch test 1, 2 weeks after DPC sensitization. Regarding treatment: therapeutic diphenylcyclopropenone sensitization with weekly scalp DPC. One entry per CDR3 protein, called by TCRdb with MiXCR from the RACE reads. Of around 110,000 distinct CDR3 sequences in the sample, 9.5% to 13% were seen once. The specimen was whole blood, collected in connection with sensitization to the hapten diphenylcyclopropenone (DPC). These receptors originate from a woman between 50 and 59 years old with alopecia areata. Some clones in this sample may be carry-over from other donors' samples.

This clonotype was found a few times. The chain couples TRBV20-1 to TRBJ2-7, with TRBD1 as a possible D gene (6 bases). The CDR3 consists of 13 residues. The V end lost 2 bases, the J end lost 7 bases, and 15 bases lay between the germline ends. Germline assignment: CDR1 DFQATT and CDR2 SNEGSKA (reference sequence). CDR3 sequence reads: CSARKPTGLEQYF. CDR3 nucleotides: TGCAGTGCTAGAAAACCGACAGGTCTAGAGCAGTACTTC.

The chain couples TRBV9 to TRBJ2-7, with no clear D. Germline V gene data show CDR1 as SGDLS and CDR2 as YYNGEE. V gave up 0 bases and J gave up 6 bases, with 10 bases separating them. The CDR3 covers 13 residues. In DNA, the CDR3 is TGTGCCAGCAGCGTAGAGAAAGGATCCGAGCAGTACTTC. Its translation is CASSVEKGSEQYF.

Only a few counts were recorded for this clonotype. The chain links TRBV25-1 to TRBJ2-3; a weak D match, TRBD2 (5 bases). In germline, CDR1 is MGHDK, CDR2 SYGVNS. CDR3 length: 15 residues. V shed 8 bases and J shed 2 bases, with 17 bases lying between them. CDR3 loop: CASDHNGESTDTQYF. CDR3 in DNA: TGTGCCAGCGACCACAACGGGGAGTCCACAGATACGCAGTATTTT.

The J gene is TRBJ2-3, the V gene TRBV28; D ambiguous. The CDR3 covers 13 residues. V lost 6 bases and J lost 2, with 9 bases in between. The germline V gene has CDR1 MDHEN and CDR2 SYDVKM. Written as DNA, the CDR3 is TGTGCCAGCAGCCGGCGACCCACAGATACGCAGTATTTT. Translating gives CASSRRPTDTQYF.

This clonotype was detected only a few times. An end of the junction differs from the germline gene, which may be a read error. V and J are TRBV6-5 and TRBJ2-1, with TRBD2 matching over 14 bases. Germline CDR1 and CDR2: MNHEY and SVGAGI. The CDR3 is 19 residues long. This chain's CDR3 is CASSYYTPGLAGDYDEQFF. DNA for the CDR3: TGTGCCAGCAGTTACTACACTCCGGGACTAGCGGGAGACTACGATGAGCAGTTCTTC.